This T cell receptor (beta chain) was recovered during a study of T-cell reconstitution after alpha-beta-depleted transplantation in children. The CDR3 extends over 13 amino acids. Germline V gene data show CDR1 as SGHRS and CDR2 as YFSETQ. Trimming left V 4 bases short and J 6 bases short, with 11 bases between. Unique molecular identifiers were incorporated during preparation of the TCRbeta library. MiXCR, applied by TCRdb to the PCR reads, yields one record per CDR3 protein. The table shows about 400,000 distinct CDR3 sequences, with 13% occurring only once. This clonotype was counted between two and nine times.

V and J are TRBV5-1 and TRBJ1-5; D perhaps matches TRBD1 (5 bases). This clonotype was sampled from a human donor who donated a stem cell graft to a child with Fanconi anemia. This specimen was PBMCs, taken from the stem cell graft. The CDR3 DNA follows: TGCGCCAGCAGCCCCACGGGGGTTCAGCCCCAGCATTTT. This encodes CASSPTGVQPQHF. Together with reference TRBV5-1 and TRBJ1-5, the CDR3 gives the full variable domain: KAGVTQTPRYLIKTRGQQVTLSCSPISGHRSVSWYQQTPGQGLQFLFEYFSETQRNKGNFPGRFSGRQFSNSRSEMNVSTLELGDSALYLCASSPTGVQPQHFGDGTRLSIL.